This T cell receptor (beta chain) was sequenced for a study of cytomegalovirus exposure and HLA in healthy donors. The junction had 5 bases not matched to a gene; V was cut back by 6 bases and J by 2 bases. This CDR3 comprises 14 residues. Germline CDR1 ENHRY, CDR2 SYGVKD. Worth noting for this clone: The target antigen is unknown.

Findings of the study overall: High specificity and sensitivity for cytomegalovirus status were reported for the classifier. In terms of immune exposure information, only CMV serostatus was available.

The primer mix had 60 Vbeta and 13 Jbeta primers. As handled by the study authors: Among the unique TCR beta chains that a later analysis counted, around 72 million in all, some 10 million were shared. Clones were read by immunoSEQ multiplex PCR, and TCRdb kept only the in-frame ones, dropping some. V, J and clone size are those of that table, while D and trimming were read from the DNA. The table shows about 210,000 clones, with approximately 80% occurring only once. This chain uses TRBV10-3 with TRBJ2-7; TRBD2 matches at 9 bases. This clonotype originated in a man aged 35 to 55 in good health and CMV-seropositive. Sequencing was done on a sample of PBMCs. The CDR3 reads CAIRKAGGTYEQYF. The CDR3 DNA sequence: TGTGCCATCAGAAAAGCGGGAGGAACCTACGAGCAGTACTTC.